A selection of T cell receptor beta chains follows, all from one sample in a study of OX40 agonist ivuxolimab in advanced cancers. Libraries were prepared by immunoSEQ multiplex PCR; TCRdb keeps only in-frame clonotypes and omits some of them. This sample has 77,000 or so clones, with approximately 95% found just once. This specimen consisted of CD4+ or CD8+ T cells sorted from blood, obtained in a trial of the OX40 agonist ivuxolimab. The receptors were sampled from an adult with an advanced solid tumor such as melanoma, head and neck, liver or kidney cancer. Both conserved end residues are trimmed from each CDR3.

V gene,J gene,CDR3 protein
TRBV18,TRBJ2-1,ASSPGITYNEQF
TRBV7-2,TRBJ1-4,ASSPSATNEKLF
TRBV27,TRBJ1-4,ASSPPGTPNEKLF
TRBV7-9,TRBJ2-1,ASSLAELRNEQF
TRBV5-8,TRBJ1-1,ASRGLLNTEAF
TRBV30,TRBJ2-7,AWTSGSRGQY
TRBV19,TRBJ2-3,ASKEATGSDTQY
TRBV6-4,TRBJ2-3,ASSGSGDTQY
TRBV5-6,TRBJ1-1,ASSATGVGYTEAF
TRBV29-1,TRBJ2-1,SADRGTFNEQF
TRBV6-6,TRBJ1-4,ASSYGRGQKLF
TRBV5-6,TRBJ2-3,ASSLGLAGGEDTQY
TRBV18,TRBJ2-5,ASSVRGGTGETQY
TRBV29-1,TRBJ2-7,SFRTYGEQY
TRBV28,TRBJ1-5,ASSTSSDRSRNQPQH
TRBV28,TRBJ1-5,ASREDQPQH
TRBV10-1,TRBJ1-5,ASSRDSWNQPQH
TRBV4-2,TRBJ2-7,ASSQDKGTSGAYEQY
TRBV16,TRBJ2-1,ASSQSSGGVYNEQF
TRBV18,TRBJ2-5,ASSPPVQSETQY
TRBV12-2,TRBJ2-2,ASHRCTGELF
TRBV6-1,TRBJ1-5,ASSAGTGGAGNQPQH
TRBV7-2,TRBJ2-3,ASSFLGAGEADTQY
TRBV5-1,TRBJ2-7,ASSLATAYEQY
TRBV7-6,TRBJ2-7,ASSGTGAYEQY
TRBV7-2,TRBJ2-1,ASSLALDEQF
TRBV5-1,TRBJ2-2,ASSLYTGELF
TRBV5-6,TRBJ2-1,ASSFQGRVNEQF
TRBV19,TRBJ1-1,ATLPLGQGKEAF
TRBV7-2,TRBJ2-7,ASSPPGRASYEQY
TRBV7-2,TRBJ2-2,ASLAGSGGNTGELF
TRBV5-4,TRBJ2-2,ASSLLPTGELF
TRBV30,TRBJ1-1,AWSDFKTGFAEAF
TRBV7-3,TRBJ1-2,ASSQGAGYGYT
TRBV23-1,TRBJ2-7,ASSQSGPGFCSYEQY
TRBV11-3,TRBJ2-1,ASSLTGSYNEQF
TRBV7-9,TRBJ2-5,ASSLSQGETQY
TRBV2,TRBJ2-7,ASNGGGIRYEQY
TRBV15,TRBJ2-7,ATSRDFGRGGDEQY
TRBV7-2,TRBJ1-5,ASSLAGNDQPQH
TRBV28,TRBJ1-6,ASRSARGPKDSPLH
TRBV25-1,TRBJ1-2,ASREGGSEGYT
TRBV6-6,TRBJ2-1,ASRTRGVNEQF
TRBV19,TRBJ2-7,ASRPTGVYEQY
TRBV27,TRBJ1-5,ASSARDTWGSGNQPQH
TRBV7-3,TRBJ2-5,ASSLNSGLGETQY
TRBV30,TRBJ1-1,AWSVRGSTEAF
TRBV27,TRBJ2-6,ASRQLGANVLT
TRBV27,TRBJ1-6,ASSDFGPPNSPLH
TRBV18,TRBJ2-7,ASSSAWGGGNEQY
TRBV7-2,TRBJ2-2,ASSLGAWDTGELF
TRBV6-5,TRBJ1-5,ASSYSTGGQPQH
TRBV30,TRBJ2-7,AWSAYGTSDLYEQY
TRBV6-6,TRBJ2-1,ASNPLAGIYNEQF
TRBV11-1,TRBJ2-1,ASSSRTGSSYNEQF